One sample yielded the 9 T cell receptor beta chains listed below, sequenced in a study of OX40 agonist ivuxolimab in advanced cancers. Clones were sequenced by immunoSEQ multiplex PCR, and TCRdb holds only the in-frame ones, with some missing. Here the sample spans roughly 66,000 clones, approximately 78% being singletons. Sequences were derived from CD4+ or CD8+ T cells sorted from blood, sampled in a trial of the OX40 agonist ivuxolimab. All receptors derive from an adult with an advanced solid tumor such as melanoma, head and neck, liver or kidney cancer.

The chain links TRBV25-1 to TRBJ2-1; TRBD1 is a possible D gene (6 bases). Deletions cut 4 bases from V and 8 bases from J, with 21 bases between. The length of the CDR3 is 16 residues. Germline-derived CDR1 and CDR2 are MGHDK and SYGVNS. The CDR3 nucleotides are TGTGCCAGCAGTGTCTCCGCTGCAGGGGCGTACGATGAGCAGTTCTTC. Translated, it gives CASSVSAAGAYDEQFF. The whole variable domain, filled in from reference TRBV25-1 and TRBJ2-1, reads EADIYQTPRYLVIGTGKKITLECSQTMGHDKMYWYQQDPGMELHLIHYSYGVNSTEKGDLSSESTVSRIRTEHFPLTLESARPSHTSQYLCASSVSAAGAYDEQFFGPGTRLTVL.

The V gene is TRBV13, the J gene TRBJ2-5, with D perhaps TRBD1 or TRBD2 (5 bases each). CDR3 length: 13 residues. Deletions cut 5 bases from V and 14 bases from J, with 21 bases between. Germline V gene lookup returns CDR1 PRHDT and CDR2 FYEKMQ (reference sequence). CDR3 sequence: CASSPAGDGDLYF. CDR3 DNA sequence: TGTGCCAGCAGCCCAGCCGGGGACGGAGATCTCTACTTC.

Only one count was recorded for this clone. The V and J genes are TRBV6-5 and TRBJ1-2, with a possible D match to TRBD1 (6 bases). The CDR3 totals 15 residues. Trimming stripped 2 bases from V and 4 bases from J, with 14 bases between. The germline V gene encodes CDR1 MNHEY and CDR2 SVGAGI. The CDR3, as DNA: TGTGCCAGCAGTTACGAGGGGGAGTACAGCTATGGCTACACCTTC. Translating gives CASSYEGEYSYGYTF.

This clone was counted many times. The V call is TRBV6-5, the J call TRBJ1-1; 9 positions match TRBD1. Germline V lookup: CDR1 MNHEY, CDR2 SVGAGI. The trim removed 6 bases at V and 4 bases at J, leaving 6 bases unmatched. The CDR3 has 14 amino acids. DNA of the CDR3: TGTGCCAGCAGACGGACAGGGGTGGGCACTGAAGCTTTCTTT. Translation: CASRRTGVGTEAFF.

The V call is TRBV13, the J call TRBJ2-2; D possibly matches TRBD1 or TRBD2 (5 bases each). Germline lookup yields CDR1 PRHDT and CDR2 FYEKMQ (reference sequence). Trimming pared 7 bases from V and 3 bases from J, leaving 12 bases between. The CDR3 covers 14 residues. The CDR3 DNA reads as TGTGCCAGCACTACATGGGGGTACACCGGGGAGCTGTTTTTT. Translated, it gives CASTTWGYTGELFF.

The rearrangement links TRBV2 to TRBJ1-5, with a possible D match to TRBD1 (5 bases). Germline CDR1 and CDR2: SNHLY and FYNNEI. The CDR3 runs to 12 residues. With 7 bases removed from V and 4 bases from J, the gap between germline ends came to 8 bases. CDR3 DNA: TGTGCCAGCACGCAGGGTAATCAGCCCCAGCATTTT. Translating it yields CASTQGNQPQHF.

The V gene is TRBV5-1, the J gene TRBJ2-3, with D tentatively TRBD1 (6 bases). V was cut by 4 bases and J by 4 bases, with 13 bases left in between. CDR1 is SGHRS, CDR2 YFSETQ, per germline. This CDR3 region has 14 residues. CDR3 protein: CASSPSGVADTQYF. The CDR3 DNA is TGCGCCAGCAGCCCCTCAGGGGTGGCAGATACGCAGTATTTT.

The chain joins TRBV19 to TRBJ2-3; D unclear. The CDR3 loop spans 14 amino acids. The V end was cut by 7 bases, the J end by 0 bases, with 11 bases between. Per the germline V gene, CDR1 is LNHDA and CDR2 is SQIVND (reference sequence). CDR3 loop: CASNDRASTDTQYF. CDR3 nucleotides: TGTGCCAGTAACGATCGAGCTAGCACAGATACGCAGTATTTT.

This clone was recorded once. The chain is built from TRBV19 and TRBJ2-7; D is undetermined. CDR1 is LNHDA and CDR2 is SQIVND in the germline V gene (reference sequence). The CDR3 consists of 14 residues. Trimming pared 3 bases from V and 6 bases from J, leaving 15 bases between. In nucleotides, the CDR3 is TGTGCCAGTAGTATTAGGACGTCCTACGGCGAGCAGTACTTC. It codes for CASSIRTSYGEQYF. The full variable domain, rest sourced from reference TRBV19 and TRBJ2-7, is DGGITQSPKYLFRKEGQNVTLSCEQNLNHDAMYWYRQDPGQGLRLIYYSQIVNDFQKGDIAEGYSVSREKKESFPLTVTSAQKNPTAFYLCASSIRTSYGEQYFGPGTRLTVT.